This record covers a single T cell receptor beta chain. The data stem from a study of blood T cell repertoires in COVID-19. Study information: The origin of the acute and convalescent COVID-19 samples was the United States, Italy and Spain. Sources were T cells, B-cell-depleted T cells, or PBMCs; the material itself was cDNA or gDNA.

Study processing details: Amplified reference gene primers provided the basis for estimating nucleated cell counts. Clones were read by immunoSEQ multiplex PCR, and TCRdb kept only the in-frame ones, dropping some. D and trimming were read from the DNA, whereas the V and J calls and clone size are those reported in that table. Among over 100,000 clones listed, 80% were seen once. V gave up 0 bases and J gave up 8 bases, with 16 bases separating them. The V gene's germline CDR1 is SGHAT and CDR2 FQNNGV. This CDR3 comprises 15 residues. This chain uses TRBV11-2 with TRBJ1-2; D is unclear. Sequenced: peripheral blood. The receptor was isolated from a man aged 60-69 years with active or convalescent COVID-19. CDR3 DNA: TGTGCCAGCAGCTTAGATTTTACCCGGCTAGAAGGCTACACCTTC. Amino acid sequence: CASSLDFTRLEGYTF.